This T cell receptor (beta chain) was sequenced in a study of cytomegalovirus exposure and HLA in healthy donors. Findings and limits, study-wide: The classifier reportedly diagnosed cytomegalovirus status with high specificity and sensitivity.

Germline V lookup: CDR1 MNHEY, CDR2 SVGAGI. Trimming took off 5 bases at V and 0 bases at J, with 10 bases between the two ends. The CDR3 runs 15 residues. Sequencing used immunoSEQ multiplex PCR; TCRdb keeps in-frame clones, though not all of them. The top ten hold more than 0.7% of the sample, which has about 170,000 clones, 95% to 97% seen once. About this clone: Its matching antigen is unknown.

These donors were members of the 120-subject validation cohort, a group separate from the roughly 670-subject first cohort. The receptor's source is a woman under 30 in good health and CMV-seronegative. This rearrangement joins TRBV6-5 to TRBJ2-2; tentatively, D is TRBD1 (5 bases). Sequenced: PBMCs. CDR3 DNA: TGTGCCAGCAGTAGACAGTTTACGAACACCGGGGAGCTGTTTTTT. The encoded protein is CASSRQFTNTGELFF.